The 25 T cell receptor beta chains below come from one sample, sequenced in a study of shared clonotypes between healthy human individuals. Here immunoSEQ multiplex PCR was the method, and the copy in TCRdb shows in-frame clones only, minus some. The sample yields 730,000 or so clones, 60% to 80% seen once. Sequenced sample: memory CD4+ T cells sorted from blood. The subset denotes: CD45RA-negative fraction. Receptor source: a woman between 25 and 40 years old in good health.

The chain couples TRBV11-2 to TRBJ1-4, with D unclear. Germline values: CDR1 SGHAT, CDR2 FQNNGV. The V end was cut by 0 bases, the J end by 8 bases, with 4 bases between. The CDR3 extends over 12 amino acids. The CDR3 DNA is TGTGCCAGCAGCTTAGAGGAGGAAAAACTGTTTTTT. Its protein is CASSLEEEKLFF.

The chain is built from TRBV5-4 and TRBJ1-1; D gene ambiguous. The CDR3 loop spans 13 amino acids. V was clipped by 2 bases and J by 2 bases, with 7 bases between them. CDR1 and CDR2 from the germline V gene are SGHNT and YYREEE (reference sequence). In DNA, the CDR3 is TGTGCCAGCAGCTTCGGGGAAAACACTGAAGCTTTCTTT. Its translation: CASSFGENTEAFF. Looking up the rest from reference TRBV5-4 and TRBJ1-1 gives the full variable domain: ETGVTQSPTHLIKTRGQQVTLRCSSQSGHNTVSWYQQALGQGPQFIFQYYREEENGRGNFPPRFSGLQFPNYSSELNVNALELDDSALYLCASSFGENTEAFFGQGTRLTVV.

The rearrangement uses TRBV6-1 and TRBJ2-1; weak D call: TRBD2 (6 bases). Germline V gene lookup returns CDR1 MNHNS and CDR2 SASEGT. The CDR3 has 12 amino acids. V shed 7 bases and J shed 6 bases, with 10 bases lying between them. CDR3: CASIGTVNEQFF. DNA of the CDR3: TGTGCCAGCATTGGGACTGTCAATGAGCAGTTCTTC.

The chain couples TRBV28 to TRBJ1-4, with 7 nucleotides matching TRBD1. The germline CDR1 and CDR2 sequences are MDHEN and SYDVKM. CDR3 length equals 14 residues. V shed 3 bases, J shed 8 bases, and the junction held 6 bases outside the gene matches. The CDR3 sequence is CASSLTGYYEKLFF. CDR3 in DNA: TGTGCCAGCAGTTTGACAGGGTATTACGAAAAACTGTTTTTT.

The chain uses TRBV21-1 and TRBJ2-7; the table assigns TRBD1, which was not confirmed against the DNA. TRBV21-1 is tagged as a pseudogene. CDR3 length: 17 residues. The CDR3 spells CASSHGRGQGTSYEQYF. The CDR3 bases are TGTGCCAGCAGCCACGGGAGGGGACAGGGGACCTCCTACGAGCAGTACTTC.

The rearrangement links TRBV29-1 to TRBJ2-7, with D maybe TRBD2 (6 bases). CDR3 length equals 16 residues. Germline CDR1 SQVTM, CDR2 ANQGSEA. Trimming took 5 bases from V and 0 from J, leaving 20 bases between them. The CDR3 loop reads CSVWSRRDSVSYEQYF. The CDR3 DNA reads as TGCAGCGTTTGGAGTAGGCGGGACTCCGTCTCCTACGAGCAGTACTTC.

The rearrangement uses TRBV30 and TRBJ2-5; D is undetermined. The CDR3 runs 14 residues. V was pared by 2 bases and J by 2 bases, with 12 bases between. Looked up from germline, CDR1 is GTSNPN and CDR2 is SVGIG (reference sequence). The CDR3 sequence: CAWSRRSGQETQYF. DNA of the CDR3: TGTGCCTGGAGTAGGCGGTCCGGGCAAGAGACCCAGTACTTC.

V and J are TRBV19 and TRBJ2-7; maybe TRBD2 (5 bases). V was clipped by 1 base and J by 6 bases, with 10 bases between them. The CDR3 covers 13 residues. Looked up from germline, CDR1 is LNHDA and CDR2 is SQIVND (reference sequence). The CDR3 nucleotides read TGTGCCAGTAGTATAGCGACGGGATCCGAGCAGTACTTC. Protein sequence: CASSIATGSEQYF. Together with reference TRBV19 and TRBJ2-7, the CDR3 gives the full variable domain: DGGITQSPKYLFRKEGQNVTLSCEQNLNHDAMYWYRQDPGQGLRLIYYSQIVNDFQKGDIAEGYSVSREKKESFPLTVTSAQKNPTAFYLCASSIATGSEQYFGPGTRLTVT.

The J gene is TRBJ2-7, the V gene TRBV28; 8 bases match TRBD1. This CDR3 region has 16 residues. V shed 3 bases, J shed 6 bases, and the junction held 13 bases outside the gene matches. Germline V lookup: CDR1 MDHEN, CDR2 SYDVKM. This CDR3 is CASSFYGAGGLGEQYF. Here the CDR3 DNA reads TGTGCCAGCAGTTTCTATGGGGCAGGGGGCTTGGGCGAGCAGTACTTC. Variable domain in full (rest from reference TRBV28 and TRBJ2-7): DVKVTQSSRYLVKRTGEKVFLECVQDMDHENMFWYRQDPGLGLRLIYFSYDVKMKEKGDIPEGYSVSREKKERFSLILESASTNQTSMYLCASSFYGAGGLGEQYFGPGTRLTVT.

The chain recombines TRBV28 with TRBJ2-7; 7 nucleotides agree with TRBD1. The CDR3 totals 14 residues. Trimming at V came to 7 bases and at J to 3 bases, leaving 9 bases not matched to a gene. Germline assignment: CDR1 MDHEN and CDR2 SYDVKM. The CDR3 DNA follows: TGTGCCAGCACCACCTTTGCAGGGGGCTACGAGCAGTACTTC. It specifies CASTTFAGGYEQYF.

To note about this clone: A far larger clone differs by one base, so this is likely a read error. The sample carries other DNA sequences with the same CDR3. The V call is TRBV18, the J call TRBJ1-1; TRBD1 agrees at 8 bases. Germline CDR1 is KGHSH and CDR2 is LQKENI. The CDR3 consists of 14 residues. V shed 4 bases, J shed 2 bases, and the junction held 3 bases outside the gene matches. The CDR3 region is CASSQQGVNTEAFF. The CDR3 coding sequence is TGTGCCAGCTCACAACAGGGGGTAAACACTGAAGCTTTCTTT.

V usage is TRBV6-1 and J usage is TRBJ2-3; D is perhaps TRBD1 or TRBD2 (7 bases each). Germline lookup yields CDR1 MNHNS and CDR2 SASEGT. This CDR3 has 15 amino acids. V was trimmed by 6 bases and J by 0 bases, leaving 13 bases between them. CDR3: CASSGGTASTDTQYF. The CDR3 coding sequence is TGTGCCAGCAGCGGGGGGACAGCTAGCACAGATACGCAGTATTTT.

This clone has a handful of counts. This chain joins TRBV6-1 and TRBJ1-5, with D unresolved. Germline CDR1 reads MNHNS; CDR2 reads SASEGT. V shed 1 base and J shed 6 bases, with 13 bases lying between them. This CDR3 region has 15 residues. CDR3 nucleotides: TGTGCCAGCAGTGAAGAACGGGTATCCAGTCAGCCCCAGCATTTT. The encoded protein is CASSEERVSSQPQHF.

V and J are TRBV27 and TRBJ1-5; tentative D call: TRBD1 (5 bases). This CDR3 contains 15 residues. Trimming took off 0 bases at V and 5 bases at J, with 11 bases between the two ends. The germline gives CDR1 MNHEY, CDR2 SMNVEV (reference sequence). The CDR3 region is CASSLSPGRDQPQHF. The CDR3 nucleotides read TGTGCCAGCAGTTTATCCCCAGGGCGGGATCAGCCCCAGCATTTT.

This chain uses TRBV6-1 with TRBJ1-2; TRBD1 matches at 7 bases. J lost 7 bases, V lost 0 bases, and 8 bases had no gene match. The CDR3 totals 15 residues. Germline V gives CDR1 MNHNS, CDR2 SASEGT. The CDR3 sequence: CASSEATGKSGGYTF. The DNA of the CDR3 is TGTGCCAGCAGTGAAGCGACAGGGAAATCTGGTGGCTACACCTTC.

This chain joins TRBV11-3 and TRBJ2-1; no clear D gene. The germline V gene encodes CDR1 SGHNT and CDR2 YENEEA. The CDR3 sequence is 14 residues long. The V end was cut by 2 bases, the J end by 0 bases, with 5 bases between. CDR3 sequence reads: CASSLTFSYNEQFF. CDR3 nucleotide sequence: TGTGCCAGCAGCTTAACTTTCTCCTACAATGAGCAGTTCTTC.

The chain has TRBV30 and TRBJ2-3; D gene unclear. CDR3 size: 13 residues. In germline, CDR1 is GTSNPN, CDR2 SVGIG (reference sequence). Trimming cost V 1 base and J 0 bases, with 5 bases left between them. CDR3 coding DNA: TGTGCCTGGAGTGCTTCCAGCACAGATACGCAGTATTTT. Its translation: CAWSASSTDTQYF.

The chain combines TRBV27 with TRBJ2-1; no definite D call. The CDR3 has 13 residues. V was cut by 6 bases and J by 5 bases, with 11 bases left in between. CDR1 is MNHEY and CDR2 is SMNVEV in the germline V gene (reference sequence). The CDR3 spells CASSRRSNNEQFF. In DNA, the CDR3 is TGTGCCAGCAGCCGCAGGAGTAACAATGAGCAGTTCTTC.

V and J are TRBV7-9 and TRBJ2-3; 9 bases map to TRBD2. Germline CDR1 and CDR2: SEHNR and FQNEAQ (reference sequence). The junction had 5 bases not matched to a gene; V was cut back by 4 bases and J by 0 bases. The CDR3 totals 16 residues. In DNA form, the CDR3 reads TGTGCCAGCAGCTCTCCTAGCGGGGCTAGCACAGATACGCAGTATTTT. The encoded protein is CASSSPSGASTDTQYF.

The chain couples TRBV28 to TRBJ1-1; D perhaps matches TRBD1 (5 bases). Germline CDR1 is MDHEN and CDR2 is SYDVKM. Trimming stripped 6 bases from V and 0 bases from J, with 14 bases between. The CDR3 is 15 amino acids. The CDR3 region has the DNA TGTGCCAGCAGCACTGCAGGGACCCTGAACACTGAAGCTTTCTTT. Encoded protein: CASSTAGTLNTEAFF.

The V gene is TRBV18, the J gene TRBJ1-4; 7 bases match TRBD1. The V gene end was trimmed by 5 bases and the J gene end by 8 bases; junction bases not matched to a gene: 8. The CDR3 length is 14 residues. Germline V CDR1 and CDR2: KGHSH, LQKENI. The CDR3 nucleotides read TGTGCCAGCTCAGCACAGGGGAGTGGGGAAAAACTGTTTTTT. This encodes CASSAQGSGEKLFF.

V is TRBV11-1 and J is TRBJ1-4; TRBD1 matches 7 bases. The CDR3 consists of 16 residues. The trim removed 2 bases at V and 0 bases at J, leaving 3 bases unmatched. CDR1 and CDR2 from the germline V gene are SGHAT and FQDESV (reference sequence). The CDR3 reads CASSLPGTATNEKLFF. In nucleotides, the CDR3 is TGTGCCAGCAGCTTACCTGGGACAGCAACTAATGAAAAACTGTTTTTT. Complete variable domain (other parts from reference TRBV11-1 and TRBJ1-4): EAEVAQSPRYKITEKSQAVAFWCDPISGHATLYWYRQILGQGPELLVQFQDESVVDDSQLPKDRFSAERLKGVDSTLKIQPAELGDSAMYLCASSLPGTATNEKLFFGSGTQLSVL.

This clone occurred once. An end of the junction does not agree with germline; a read error may underlie this. The J gene is TRBJ2-5, the V gene TRBV7-9; TRBD1 agrees at 10 bases. CDR1 SEHNR and CDR2 FQNEAQ come from the germline V gene (reference sequence). The CDR3 has 15 amino acids. The CDR3 nucleotides are TGTGCCAGCAGCTTAACGGCCCTAGGCGGACAGGGGGGCGACTTC. It specifies CASSLTALGGQGGDF. The whole variable domain, filled in from reference TRBV7-9 and TRBJ2-5, reads DTGVSQNPRHKITKRGQNVTFRCDPISEHNRLYWYRQTLGQGPEFLTYFQNEAQLEKSRLLSDRFSAERPKGSFSTLEIQRTEQGDSAMYLCASSLTALGGQGGDFGPGTRLLVL.

This chain links TRBV18 with TRBJ2-1; 11 positions agree with TRBD2. Germline V gene data show CDR1 as KGHSH and CDR2 as LQKENI. Unmatched junction bases numbered 6, after V lost 5 bases and J lost 3 bases. The CDR3 extends over 16 amino acids. This chain's CDR3 is CASSSRGLADYNEQFF. The CDR3 nucleotides are TGTGCCAGCTCATCGAGGGGACTAGCGGACTACAATGAGCAGTTCTTC.

The CDR3 protein is CASSFSLASGRNYEQYF. The CDR3 region has the DNA TGTGCCAGCAGCTTCAGTCTGGCTAGCGGGAGGAACTACGAGCAGTACTTC. The chain couples TRBV11-2 to TRBJ2-7; 11 bases are a match to TRBD2. The germline CDR1 and CDR2 sequences are SGHAT and FQNNGV. The J segment lost 3 bases and the V segment lost 3 bases, leaving 10 bases of the junction unmatched. The CDR3 is 17 amino acids.